A selection of T cell receptor beta chains follows, all from one sample in a study of shared clonotypes between healthy human individuals. Clones were read by immunoSEQ multiplex PCR, and TCRdb kept only the in-frame ones, dropping some. The data show approximately 1,500,000 clones, with approximately 98% seen just once and around 0.47% held by the top ten. The sample comprised naive CD4+ T cells sorted from blood. Every receptor here comes from a man under 40 in good health. The CDR3 runs from the conserved cysteine through the conserved F or W. The D gene is left open where the match is weak. A clone size is listed for some rows: how often the clone was seen (once, few, many), or a class if it is expanded.

v_gene	d_gene	j_gene	abundance	CDR3aa	CDR3nt
TRBV28	-	TRBJ1-1	-	CASSPQTPNTEAFF	TGTGCCAGCAGTCCCCAAACGCCGAACACTGAAGCTTTCTTT
TRBV5-7	TRBD2	TRBJ2-2	-	CASSFSGRASTGELFF	TGTGCCAGCAGCTTTAGCGGGAGGGCCAGCACCGGGGAGCTGTTTTTT
TRBV4-1	TRBD1	TRBJ1-4	-	CASREGQGPNEKLFF	TGCGCCAGCAGGGAAGGACAGGGGCCTAATGAAAAACTGTTTTTT
TRBV7-3	-	TRBJ2-5	-	CASSLTGPSRETQYF	TGTGCCAGCAGCTTAACAGGGCCCTCTCGGGAGACCCAGTACTTC
TRBV19	-	TRBJ1-5	-	CASSVQGDQPQHF	TGTGCCAGTAGTGTTCAGGGAGATCAGCCCCAGCATTTT
TRBV5-4	-	TRBJ2-7	-	CASSLKQGYEQYF	TGTGCCAGCAGCTTAAAGCAGGGCTACGAGCAGTACTTC
TRBV6-5	-	TRBJ2-3	once	CASSYRVGADTQYF	TGTGCCAGCAGTTACAGGGTAGGGGCAGATACGCAGTATTTT
TRBV2	TRBD2	TRBJ2-5	-	CASSEVLAGEETQYF	TGTGCCAGCAGTGAGGTGCTAGCGGGAGAAGAGACCCAGTACTTC
TRBV28	-	TRBJ2-3	-	CASSFSGGMYMDTQYF	TGTGCCAGCAGCTTTTCGGGCGGGATGTACATGGATACGCAGTATTTT
TRBV6-1	-	TRBJ2-7	once	CASSLDPEEYF	TGTGCCAGCAGCCTGGACCCAGAGGAGTACTTC
TRBV4-1	-	TRBJ1-2	-	CASSQEMSQGLGYTF	TGCGCCAGCAGCCAAGAGATGTCACAGGGATTAGGCTACACCTTC
TRBV27	-	TRBJ2-3	-	CASSLALQTTDTQYF	TGTGCCAGCAGCCTTGCGCTACAGACAACAGATACGCAGTATTTT
TRBV18	-	TRBJ2-1	once	CASSDDRISYNEQFF	TGTGCCAGCTCAGACGACAGAATCTCCTACAATGAGCAGTTCTTC
TRBV5-6	-	TRBJ2-7	-	CASSFSPGFYEQYF	TGTGCCAGCAGCTTCTCTCCAGGGTTTTACGAGCAGTACTTC
TRBV28	TRBD1	TRBJ2-3	-	CASSLTGTGTDTQYF	TGTGCCAGCAGCCTGACAGGGACGGGGACAGATACGCAGTATTTT
TRBV2	TRBD1	TRBJ2-1	-	CASSEEGQAYNEQFF	TGTGCCAGCAGTGAAGAGGGACAGGCTTACAATGAGCAGTTCTTC
TRBV7-2	-	TRBJ2-1	-	CASSWIDDNEQFF	TGTGCCAGCAGCTGGATCGACGACAATGAGCAGTTCTTC
TRBV25-1	-	TRBJ1-5	-	CASSAGNQPQHF	TGTGCCAGCAGTGCTGGGAATCAGCCCCAGCATTTT
TRBV7-2	TRBD2	TRBJ2-7	once	CASRTGGTYEQYF	TGTGCCAGCAGGACGGGAGGAACCTACGAGCAGTACTTC
TRBV30	-	TRBJ2-2	-	CAWAGLFGTGELFF	TGTGCCTGGGCAGGGTTATTTGGCACCGGGGAGCTGTTTTTT
TRBV7-8	TRBD2	TRBJ2-7	-	CASSLSGRAREQYF	TGTGCCAGCAGCTTAAGCGGGAGGGCTCGCGAGCAGTACTTC
TRBV7-6	-	TRBJ2-1	once	CASSSASGTIGYNEQFF	TGTGCCAGCAGCTCGGCTTCCGGGACGATAGGGTACAATGAGCAGTTCTTC
TRBV6-1	TRBD2	TRBJ2-3	once	CASSALSGRAQYTDTQYF	TGTGCCAGCAGTGCACTGAGCGGGAGGGCCCAATATACAGATACGCAGTATTTT
TRBV7-2	-	TRBJ2-7	-	CASSFGRRGIPYEQYF	TGTGCCAGCAGCTTCGGTCGAAGGGGAATCCCCTACGAGCAGTACTTC
TRBV18	TRBD1	TRBJ2-3	-	CASSPLDRGITDTQYF	TGTGCCAGCTCACCACTCGACAGGGGTATCACAGATACGCAGTATTTT
TRBV29-1	TRBD1	TRBJ1-2	-	CSVATRDRVETF	TGCAGCGTAGCTACCCGGGACAGGGTCGAAACCTTC
TRBV5-1	TRBD2	TRBJ2-1	-	CASSSGTSGGNEQFF	TGCGCCAGCAGCTCCGGGACTAGCGGGGGCAATGAGCAGTTCTTC
TRBV7-6	-	TRBJ2-2	once	CASSLDTGAHVREELFF	TGTGCCAGCAGCTTAGATACGGGTGCCCACGTACGTGAGGAGCTGTTTTTT
TRBV5-1	-	TRBJ2-5	-	CASSLVTNQETQYF	TGCGCCAGCAGCTTGGTTACAAACCAAGAGACCCAGTACTTC
TRBV4-2	-	TRBJ2-1	-	CASSQERATYNEQFF	TGTGCCAGCAGCCAAGAGCGGGCCACCTACAATGAGCAGTTCTTC
TRBV2	-	TRBJ2-5	-	CASNEGGFETQYF	TGTGCCAGCAACGAGGGTGGTTTCGAGACCCAGTACTTC
TRBV7-9	TRBD2	TRBJ2-7	once	CASSPTEVLAGTYEQYF	TGTGCCAGCAGCCCTACGGAGGTGCTAGCGGGTACCTACGAGCAGTACTTC
TRBV7-2	-	TRBJ1-3	-	CASSRSSGNTIYF	TGTGCCAGCAGCCGCAGTTCTGGAAACACCATATATTTT
TRBV6-5	-	TRBJ1-1	-	CASRQTGTGITEAFF	TGTGCCAGCAGACAAACTGGGACCGGGATTACTGAAGCTTTCTTT
TRBV6-1	TRBD1	TRBJ2-3	-	CASGPKQGTDTQYF	TGTGCCAGCGGTCCCAAACAGGGGACAGATACGCAGTATTTT
TRBV7-2	-	TRBJ1-2	-	CASSLEGGGYTF	TGTGCCAGCAGCTTAGAGGGTGGCGGCTACACCTTC
TRBV9	-	TRBJ2-2	-	CASSVALRRPGELFF	TGTGCCAGCAGCGTAGCTCTACGTCGGCCCGGGGAGCTGTTTTTT
TRBV28	-	TRBJ2-7	-	CASSLTGTYNYEQYF	TGTGCCAGCAGTTTAACCGGGACCTACAACTACGAGCAGTACTTC
TRBV6-5	TRBD1	TRBJ1-4	-	CASSRTGDEKLFF	TGTGCCAGCAGTAGGACAGGGGACGAAAAACTGTTTTTT
TRBV5-1	-	TRBJ1-6	-	CASSSGAVKYNSPLHF	TGCGCCAGCAGCTCAGGGGCTGTGAAATATAATTCACCCCTCCACTTT
TRBV6-5	-	TRBJ2-2	-	CASSYTGLANTGELFF	TGTGCCAGCAGTTACACGGGACTGGCGAACACCGGGGAGCTGTTTTTT
TRBV27	-	TRBJ1-2	-	CASSLGFRGQNYGYTF	TGTGCCAGCAGTTTAGGTTTCCGGGGGCAGAACTATGGCTACACCTTC
TRBV7-9	-	TRBJ2-1	-	CASSLDRYNEQFF	TGTGCCAGCAGCCTGGACCGTTACAATGAGCAGTTCTTC
TRBV30	TRBD1	TRBJ1-5	-	CAWRGDRVSQPQHF	TGTGCCTGGAGGGGCGACAGGGTCAGTCAGCCCCAGCATTTT
TRBV7-2	-	TRBJ2-2	-	CASRKTVGGELFF	TGTGCCAGCAGGAAAACGGTTGGCGGGGAGCTGTTTTTT
TRBV18	-	TRBJ1-5	-	CASSSGGSNQPQHF	TGTGCCAGCTCCTCCGGGGGGAGCAATCAGCCCCAGCATTTT
TRBV10-3	TRBD2	TRBJ2-2	-	CAISAGLAADTGELFF	TGTGCCATCAGTGCCGGACTAGCCGCCGACACCGGGGAGCTGTTTTTT
TRBV30	-	TRBJ2-7	-	CAWSNWAARSYEQYF	TGTGCCTGGAGTAACTGGGCAGCTCGCTCCTACGAGCAGTACTTC
TRBV19	-	TRBJ2-5	-	CASSINPAQLQETQYF	TGTGCCAGTAGTATAAACCCCGCCCAGCTTCAAGAGACCCAGTACTTC
TRBV7-8	TRBD1	TRBJ2-3	-	CASSTKGAITDTQYF	TGTGCCAGCAGCACTAAGGGGGCTATCACAGATACGCAGTATTTT
TRBV14	-	TRBJ1-1	-	CASRPQQNTEAFF	TGTGCCAGCAGACCCCAGCAAAACACTGAAGCTTTCTTT
TRBV25-1	-	TRBJ1-1	-	CASSRRGFAEAFF	TGTGCCAGCAGTAGACGGGGGTTCGCTGAAGCTTTCTTT
TRBV5-1	-	TRBJ1-2	-	CASSLVGGEGGYTF	TGCGCCAGCAGCTTGGTCGGGGGAGAAGGTGGCTACACCTTC